These 16 T cell receptor beta chains were all obtained from the same sample, sequenced in a study of T cell repertoires in cytomegalovirus infection. TCRdb processed the reads anew with MiXCR; each CDR3 protein has one entry. In the table there are more than 650,000 distinct CDR3 sequences, 35% to 45% of which are singletons. Sequencing was done on a sample of PBMCs. These receptor sequences come from a human donor in good health (CMV status not recorded). Some clones in this sample may be carry-over from other donors' samples.

A few counts support this clonotype. V gene TRBV4-2 combines with J gene TRBJ2-3; D is ambiguous. Trimming stripped 0 bases from V and 5 bases from J, with 9 bases between. The germline V gene has CDR1 LGHNA and CDR2 YNFKEQ. This CDR3 has 14 amino acids. In DNA form, the CDR3 reads TGTGCCAGCAGCCAAGAAGGCGGCCTAGATACGCAGTATTTT. Its translation: CASSQEGGLDTQYF.

The chain couples TRBV11-2 to TRBJ2-1; 11 bases match TRBD2. CDR1 and CDR2 from the germline V gene are SGHAT and FQNNGV. This CDR3 has 18 residues. Trimming took 0 bases from V and 6 from J; bases not matched to a gene: 10. CDR3 in DNA: TGTGCCAGCAGCTTAGATTTTGGAGTAGCGGGGGGGGGCAATGAGCAGTTCTTC. It codes for CASSLDFGVAGGGNEQFF.

This clonotype was seen many times. The CDR3 DNA reads as TGTGCCAGCAGCCCTAGGACAGGGAGTGAAAAACTGTTTTTT. Translating it yields CASSPRTGSEKLFF. The V gene is TRBV7-2, the J gene TRBJ1-4; TRBD1 aligns across 8 bases. Germline assignment: CDR1 SGHTA and CDR2 FQGNSA. The CDR3 has 14 amino acids. Losses at the gene ends were 5 bases for V and 7 bases for J; bases not matched to a gene: 6. The full variable domain, completed using reference TRBV7-2 and TRBJ1-4, is GAGVSQSPSNKVTEKGKDVELRCDPISGHTALYWYRQSLGQGLEFLIYFQGNSAPDKSGLPSDRFSAERTGGSVSTLTIQRTQQEDSAVYLCASSPRTGSEKLFFGSGTQLSVL.

This clonotype came up a few times. J is TRBJ2-7 and V is TRBV7-6; D gene uncertain. V was shortened by 3 bases and J by 2 bases, with 8 bases between the two germline ends. The CDR3 totals 13 residues. Germline CDR1 and CDR2: SGHVS and FNYEAQ. CDR3: CASSFGRPYEQYF. The CDR3 DNA sequence: TGTGCCAGCAGCTTTGGCAGACCCTACGAGCAGTACTTC.

The chain employs TRBV28 and TRBJ2-1, with 8 bases lining up with TRBD2. The CDR3 is made up of 16 amino acids. Unmatched junction bases numbered 5, after V lost 2 bases and J lost 2 bases. The germline V gene has CDR1 MDHEN and CDR2 SYDVKM. The CDR3 bases are TGTGCCAGCAGTTTAGTCTGGACTAGCACCTACAATGAGCAGTTCTTC. Translating gives CASSLVWTSTYNEQFF.

The V gene is TRBV11-2, the J gene TRBJ2-4; D remains unclear. Germline V lookup: CDR1 SGHAT, CDR2 FQNNGV. The CDR3 is 13 residues long. V dropped 4 bases and J dropped 1 base, with 5 bases sitting between them. The CDR3 protein is CASSWDAKNIQYF. The CDR3 bases are TGTGCCAGCAGCTGGGATGCCAAAAACATTCAGTACTTC.

This sequence joins TRBV5-4 and TRBJ2-1; TRBD2 matches 13 bases. The CDR3 is 16 amino acids. Germline V gene sequence: CDR1 SGHNT, CDR2 YYREEE (reference sequence). With 1 base clipped from V and 4 bases from J, the junction kept 2 bases outside the gene matches. This CDR3 is CASSLTSGGAYNEQFF. As DNA, the CDR3 is TGTGCCAGCAGCTTGACTAGCGGGGGGGCTTACAATGAGCAGTTCTTC. The full variable domain, rest sourced from reference TRBV5-4 and TRBJ2-1, is ETGVTQSPTHLIKTRGQQVTLRCSSQSGHNTVSWYQQALGQGPQFIFQYYREEENGRGNFPPRFSGLQFPNYSSELNVNALELDDSALYLCASSLTSGGAYNEQFFGPGTRLTVL.

Comment on this clonotype: At one end, the junction sequence differs from germline, possibly due to a read error. The genes are TRBV7-2 and TRBJ2-2; possibly TRBD1 or TRBD2 for D (5 bases each). Germline V gives CDR1 SGHTA, CDR2 FQGNSA. The CDR3 runs to 13 residues. The CDR3 sequence: CASSLGGFGDLFF. The DNA for the CDR3 is TGTGCCAGCAGCTTAGGGGGCTTCGGGGATCTGTTTTTT.

This clonotype has more than one count but fewer than ten. The genes are TRBV6-1 and TRBJ1-1; tentative D call: TRBD1 (5 bases). The CDR3 has 15 residues. The germline gives CDR1 MNHNS, CDR2 SASEGT. Between the trimmed V and J ends, which lost 4 bases and 3 bases, there was a span of 15 bases. The CDR3 nucleotides are TGTGCCAGCAGTGGAGGGGCTCTAGGGGACACTGAAGCTTTCTTT. It is translated as CASSGGALGDTEAFF.

Details on this clonotype: Its ends do not fully match the called genes, so a read error is possible. The gene calls are TRBV15 and TRBJ1-1; perhaps TRBD1 as D (6 bases). The CDR3 spans 14 residues. Looked up from germline, CDR1 is LNHNV and CDR2 is YYDKDF (reference sequence). The CDR3 bases are TGTGCCGCCAGCAGAGAAGGGGGTGGCACTGAAGCTTTCTTT. Residues: CAASREGGGTEAFF.

This clonotype was observed a few times. The chain has TRBV2 and TRBJ2-2, with TRBD1 identical over 7 bases. With V trimmed by 1 base and J by 4 bases, 3 bases remained unmatched. The V gene's germline CDR1 is SNHLY and CDR2 FYNNEI. The CDR3 covers 15 residues. CDR3 loop: CASSEVRGSTGELFF. The CDR3 nucleotides are TGTGCCAGCAGTGAAGTCAGGGGGAGCACCGGGGAGCTGTTTTTT. Combining the CDR3 with reference TRBV2 and TRBJ2-2 gives the whole variable domain EPEVTQTPSHQVTQMGQEVILRCVPISNHLYFYWYRQILGQKVEFLVSFYNNEISEKSEIFDDQFSVERPDGSNFTLKIRSTKLEDSAMYFCASSEVRGSTGELFFGEGSRLTVL.

In regard to this clonotype: Without the conserved terminal phenylalanine or tryptophan, this CDR3 likely stems from a read error. This chain uses TRBV28 with TRBJ2-1, with 9 bases identical to TRBD2. The CDR3 consists of 15 residues. V lost 8 bases, J lost 9 bases, and 14 bases stayed unmatched. Germline loops: CDR1 MDHEN, CDR2 SYDVKM. The CDR3 DNA is TGTGCCAGCTCTTCCCCCCCTAGCGGGATAAGTGAGCAGTTCTTA. Residues: CASSSPPSGISEQFL.

The V call is TRBV10-3, the J call TRBJ2-5; 7 positions match TRBD2. Per germline, CDR1 ENHRY and CDR2 SYGVKD. The CDR3 sequence is 14 residues long. The trim removed 11 bases at V and 3 bases at J, leaving 12 bases unmatched. The CDR3 sequence is CAVQPGTTKETQYF. The DNA for the CDR3 is TGTGCCGTACAGCCCGGGACTACGAAAGAGACCCAGTACTTC.

The V gene is TRBV5-8, the J gene TRBJ1-4; no clear D. The CDR3 consists of 16 residues. The V gene lost 0 bases and the J gene lost 0 bases, with 9 bases spanning the gap. Germline values: CDR1 SGHTS, CDR2 YDEGEE. The CDR3 DNA follows: TGTGCCAGCAGCTTGGACGGGAGAGCAACTAATGAAAAACTGTTTTTT. Translated, it gives CASSLDGRATNEKLFF.

V is TRBV14 and J is TRBJ2-7; 11 nucleotides agree with TRBD1. Germline trimming cut 0 bases from V and 3 bases from J; bases unmatched to any gene: 4. Germline values: CDR1 SGHDN, CDR2 FVKESK. CDR3 size: 16 residues. CDR3 region: CASSQDRTGGFYEQYF. The CDR3 DNA reads TGTGCCAGCAGCCAAGATCGGACAGGGGGCTTCTACGAGCAGTACTTC.

There are a few counts of this clonotype. The chain links TRBV12-3 or TRBV12-4 to TRBJ1-2; 9 nucleotides align to TRBD1. The CDR3 consists of 15 residues. J gave up 9 bases and V 3 bases, and 11 bases lay outside the gene matches. CDR3 protein: CASSFWTGAATSYTF. The CDR3 DNA is TGTGCCAGCAGTTTCTGGACAGGGGCGGCAACGAGCTACACCTTC.